The 7 T cell receptor beta chains presented below share a single source sample, sequenced in a study of shared clonotypes between healthy human individuals. Naive CD8 cells, CD45RO-negative and positively selected for CCR7, excluded terminally differentiated effector memory CD45RA+ cells. Produced via immunoSEQ multiplex PCR; TCRdb's table is partial and in-frame only. The sample consists of approximately 590,000 clones, less than 97% of them appearing once. Material: naive CD8+ T cells sorted from blood. The receptors derive from a woman younger than 45 in good health.

The CDR3 bases are TGTGCCAGCAGTTTAATGTCCTCCTACGAGCAGTACTTC. Its protein is CASSLMSSYEQYF. The chain links TRBV27 to TRBJ2-7; no firm D call. CDR1 and CDR2 (germline): MNHEY, SMNVEV (reference sequence). This CDR3 region has 13 residues. Between the trimmed V and J ends, which lost 2 bases and 0 bases, there was a span of 5 bases.

The CDR3 DNA reads TGTGCCAGCAGTTACTCAGGGGCCGGACGGGCTTTCTTT. It translates to CASSYSGAGRAFF. This chain uses TRBV6-5 with TRBJ1-1; tentative D call: TRBD1 (5 bases). This CDR3 has 13 amino acids. V was shortened by 0 bases and J by 11 bases, with 13 bases between the two germline ends. Germline assignment: CDR1 MNHEY and CDR2 SVGAGI.

The chain has TRBV27 and TRBJ2-6, with D perhaps TRBD1 (5 bases). Trimming cost V 5 bases and J 4 bases, with 12 bases left between them. Germline V gene data show CDR1 as MNHEY and CDR2 as SMNVEV (reference sequence). CDR3 length equals 15 residues. The CDR3 protein is CASSPQGFGANVLTF. The CDR3 DNA is TGTGCCAGCAGTCCCCAGGGCTTCGGGGCCAACGTCCTGACTTTC.

J is TRBJ1-1 and V is TRBV5-4; TRBD1 aligns across 7 bases. Germline CDR1 reads SGHNT; CDR2 reads YYREEE (reference sequence). J lost 8 bases, V lost 1 base, and 11 bases had no gene match. The CDR3 totals 15 residues. The CDR3 protein is CASSLRDLGDSEAFF. For the CDR3, the DNA is TGTGCCAGCAGCTTGCGGGATTTGGGGGACAGCGAAGCTTTCTTT.

This clone showed up just once. The J gene is TRBJ2-1, the V gene TRBV9; D is ambiguous. Trimming cost V 4 bases and J 0 bases, with 11 bases left between them. The CDR3 extends over 15 amino acids. Germline CDR1 and CDR2: SGDLS and YYNGEE. This CDR3 reads CASSPDGVSYNEQFF. The CDR3 nucleotides read TGTGCCAGCAGCCCGGACGGAGTCTCCTACAATGAGCAGTTCTTC.

The CDR3: CASSAPLREIGEQFF. CDR3 nucleotide sequence: TGTGCCAGCAGCGCCCCTTTGCGGGAGATAGGTGAGCAGTTCTTC. The J gene is TRBJ2-1, the V gene TRBV6-6, with TRBD2 identical over 7 bases. V lost 6 bases and J lost 9; bases outside the gene matches: 14. CDR3 length: 15 residues. Germline values: CDR1 MNHNY, CDR2 SVGAGI (reference sequence).

This rearrangement joins TRBV11-2 to TRBJ2-3; D uncertain. The ends were cut back, 1 base at V and 0 bases at J, with 11 bases in the middle. The CDR3 covers 16 residues. Germline assignment: CDR1 SGHAT and CDR2 FQNNGV. The CDR3 sequence is CASSLGPGTSTDTQYF. As DNA, the CDR3 is TGTGCCAGCAGCTTAGGCCCCGGCACTAGCACAGATACGCAGTATTTT.